These 21 T cell receptor beta chains came from one sample sequenced in a study of blood T cell repertoires in COVID-19. Some clones are missing from TCRdb's copy, which holds only in-frame ones; the method was immunoSEQ multiplex PCR. This sample yields some 110,000 clones, of which roughly 76% are seen a single time; 7.5% to 10% belongs to the top ten. Sequenced input: peripheral blood. Receptors originate from a woman between 65 and 79 years old with acute or convalescent COVID-19.

The chain joins TRBV30 to TRBJ1-2; a possible D gene is TRBD1 (5 bases). The CDR3 runs to 15 residues. CDR1 is GTSNPN, CDR2 SVGIG, per germline (reference sequence). Deletions cut 4 bases from V and 3 bases from J, with 18 bases between. The CDR3 is CAWIGRFQGDYGYTF. CDR3 nucleotide sequence: TGTGCCTGGATAGGGAGGTTTCAAGGGGACTATGGCTACACCTTC.

This clone is judged medium-sized (0.01 to 0.1%). The chain is built from TRBV7-8 and TRBJ1-5; D might be TRBD1 (5 bases). This CDR3 is 14 amino acids long. Per the germline V gene, CDR1 is SGHVS and CDR2 is FQNEAQ. V was trimmed by 0 bases and J by 6 bases, leaving 9 bases between them. The CDR3 coding sequence is TGTGCCAGCAGCTTAGCGGGGGGGTTTCAGCCCCAGCATTTT. It codes for CASSLAGGFQPQHF.

In this sample, this clone turned up once. The chain links TRBV11-2 to TRBJ2-3, with TRBD2 matching 7 bases. Trimming removed 8 bases from V and 5 bases from J; junction bases left unmatched: 7. This CDR3 has 13 amino acids. Per germline, CDR1 SGHAT and CDR2 FQNNGV. CDR3 protein: CASRRLAEDTQYF. CDR3 in DNA: TGTGCCAGCCGCCGACTAGCTGAAGATACGCAGTATTTT.

The chain couples TRBV18 to TRBJ2-3; D might be TRBD2 (5 bases). The CDR3 totals 17 residues. V lost 6 bases, J lost 0 bases, and 19 bases lay in between. CDR1 and CDR2 (germline): KGHSH, LQKENI. The CDR3 region has the DNA TGTGCCAGCTCCCCGCGTGGACTCACCTCTAGCACAGATACGCAGTATTTT. Protein: CASSPRGLTSSTDTQYF.

This clone occurred a few times. V gene TRBV10-3 combines with J gene TRBJ2-5, with D possibly TRBD1 on 5 matching bases. The germline V and J ends were trimmed by 4 bases and 5 bases, with 11 bases remaining between them. Germline V gene lookup returns CDR1 ENHRY and CDR2 SYGVKD. CDR3 length: 13 residues. CDR3 in DNA: TGTGCCATCAGTGCCGCAGGGATGGAGACCCAGTACTTC. Its translation is CAISAAGMETQYF.

J is TRBJ1-1 and V is TRBV4-3, with no clear D. The CDR3 has 13 residues. V was clipped by 4 bases and J by 4 bases, with 10 bases between them. Germline CDR1 LGHNA, CDR2 YSLEER. This CDR3 reads CASSRREGTEAFF. CDR3 DNA: TGCGCCAGCAGCCGGCGGGAAGGCACTGAAGCTTTCTTT.

The genes are TRBV30 and TRBJ1-5; D not certain. Trimming left V 3 bases short and J 0 bases short, with 15 bases between. Germline V gene data show CDR1 as GTSNPN and CDR2 as SVGIG (reference sequence). CDR3 length: 16 amino acids. This CDR3 is CAWSAFRGNSNQPQHF. The DNA of the CDR3 is TGTGCCTGGAGCGCCTTTCGGGGAAATAGCAATCAGCCCCAGCATTTT.

The table lists this clone with a count of one. The V gene is TRBV21-1, the J gene TRBJ1-5. TRBV21-1 is assigned pseudogene status. CDR3 length: 15 residues. CDR3 loop: CASSTGRPGNQPQHF. In DNA form, the CDR3 reads TGTGCCAGCAGCACCGGTCGCCCCGGCAATCAGCCCCAGCATTTT.

The chain links TRBV9 to TRBJ1-2; 7 bases line up with TRBD1. This CDR3 comprises 13 residues. Germline-derived CDR1 and CDR2 are SGDLS and YYNGEE. Unmatched junction bases numbered 3, after V lost 4 bases and J lost 3 bases. The CDR3 region has the DNA TGTGCCAGCAGCCGGACAGGCGACTATGGCTACACCTTC. Encoded protein: CASSRTGDYGYTF.

The chain joins TRBV29-1 to TRBJ1-2, with 8 nucleotides matching TRBD1. The V and J ends lost 4 bases and 6 bases, in that order; junction bases with no gene match: 4. This CDR3 is 12 amino acids long. Per the germline V gene, CDR1 is SQVTM and CDR2 is ANQGSEA. CDR3 amino acids: CSVGDRGNGYTF. The CDR3 DNA reads as TGCAGCGTTGGAGACAGGGGTAATGGCTACACCTTC.

The gene calls are TRBV6-5 and TRBJ2-1; D not certain. The CDR3 is made up of 15 amino acids. V lost 6 bases to trimming and J lost 0 bases, with 12 bases between them. Germline CDR1 is MNHEY and CDR2 is SVGAGI. The CDR3 is CASSVGPVSYNEQFF. CDR3 nucleotides: TGTGCCAGCAGCGTTGGCCCCGTCTCCTACAATGAGCAGTTCTTC.

The chain recombines TRBV28 with TRBJ2-4, with TRBD2 identical over 8 bases. CDR1 and CDR2 from the germline V gene are MDHEN and SYDVKM. The V gene end was trimmed by 5 bases and the J gene end by 2 bases; junction bases not matched to a gene: 11. This CDR3 has 17 amino acids. CDR3 in amino acids: CASSPGGGRVTKNIQYF. DNA of the CDR3: TGTGCCAGCAGTCCCGGGGGGGGCCGGGTGACCAAAAACATTCAGTACTTC.

The rearrangement uses TRBV5-6 and TRBJ2-7; D remains unclear. The V end lost 3 bases, the J end lost 3 bases, and 13 bases lay between the germline ends. CDR1 is SGHDT, CDR2 YYEEEE, per germline. The CDR3 is 14 residues long. The CDR3 region has the DNA TGTGCCAGCAGCTGGAGCTTTAGTCTCTACGAGCAGTACTTC. This translates into CASSWSFSLYEQYF. Full variable domain (rest looked up from reference TRBV5-6 and TRBJ2-7): DAGVTQSPTHLIKTRGQQVTLRCSPKSGHDTVSWYQQALGQGPQFIFQYYEEEERQRGNFPDRFSGHQFPNYSSELNVNALLLGDSALYLCASSWSFSLYEQYFGPGTRLTVT.

In DNA form, the CDR3 reads TGTGCCAGCAGCTTAGATCTGCGACTAGGGAACACCGGGGAGCTGTTTTTT. As protein: CASSLDLRLGNTGELFF. The gene calls are TRBV11-2 and TRBJ2-2; D possibly corresponds to TRBD2 (6 bases). The CDR3 spans 17 residues. Trimming shortened V by 0 bases and J by 1 base, and 12 bases separated the two germline ends. CDR1 and CDR2 from the germline V gene are SGHAT and FQNNGV.

V and J are TRBV27 and TRBJ2-7; 7 bases match TRBD1. This CDR3 is 15 amino acids long. V lost 2 bases, J lost 1 base, and 5 bases stayed unmatched. The germline V gene encodes CDR1 MNHEY and CDR2 SMNVEV (reference sequence). The CDR3 protein is CASSLTGVLSYEQYF. The DNA for the CDR3 is TGTGCCAGCAGTTTAACAGGGGTGCTGTCCTACGAGCAGTACTTC.

The J gene is TRBJ1-3, the V gene TRBV7-9; 7 nucleotides line up with TRBD1. This CDR3 contains 17 residues. V trimming: 1 base; J trimming: 4 bases; junction bases outside the gene matches: 10. Per the germline V gene, CDR1 is SEHNR and CDR2 is FQNEAQ (reference sequence). This CDR3 is CASSLEANRGPGNTIYF. The DNA of the CDR3 is TGTGCCAGCAGCTTAGAGGCCAACAGGGGCCCGGGAAACACCATATATTTT. Full variable domain (remainder filled in from reference TRBV7-9 and TRBJ1-3): DTGVSQNPRHKITKRGQNVTFRCDPISEHNRLYWYRQTLGQGPEFLTYFQNEAQLEKSRLLSDRFSAERPKGSFSTLEIQRTEQGDSAMYLCASSLEANRGPGNTIYFGEGSWLTVV.

This clone has a handful of counts. The rearrangement uses TRBV7-9 and TRBJ1-1, with D possibly TRBD1 on 6 matching bases. V was trimmed by 5 bases and J by 0 bases, leaving 13 bases between them. The CDR3 length is 15 residues. The germline CDR1 and CDR2 sequences are SEHNR and FQNEAQ (reference sequence). The DNA for the CDR3 is TGTGCCAGCAGCACCTGGGACATCATGAACACTGAAGCTTTCTTT. Encoded protein: CASSTWDIMNTEAFF.

This clone was counted a few times. The chain combines TRBV7-2 with TRBJ1-2; the D gene is possibly TRBD1 (5 bases). V dropped 5 bases and J dropped 4 bases, with 11 bases sitting between them. The CDR3 has 13 amino acids. Per the germline V gene, CDR1 is SGHTA and CDR2 is FQGNSA. In DNA, the CDR3 is TGTGCCAGCAGCCGACAGTCTTCCTATGGCTACACCTTC. Its translation is CASSRQSSYGYTF.

In its sample, this clone was seen once. This sample also contains other DNA sequences that code for the same CDR3. The rearrangement joins TRBV5-4 to TRBJ2-7, with a possible D match to TRBD2 (5 bases). Looked up from germline, CDR1 is SGHNT and CDR2 is YYREEE (reference sequence). The CDR3 has 15 residues. Trimming took 0 bases from V and 4 from J, leaving 14 bases between them. The CDR3 nucleotides are TGTGCCAGCAGCTTGGCCGGACTTTTGTCGTACGAGCAGTACTTC. Its protein is CASSLAGLLSYEQYF.

This clone was observed a handful of times. CDR3 bases: TGTGCCAGCAGTTTACAGGGGCAAGGAAACACCATATATTTT. This codes for CASSLQGQGNTIYF. The gene calls are TRBV6-6 and TRBJ1-3; 7 nucleotides line up with TRBD1. Germline V gene data show CDR1 as MNHNY and CDR2 as SVGAGI (reference sequence). Trimming cost V 4 bases and J 4 bases; bases outside gene matches: 4. This CDR3 has 14 residues.

The chain combines TRBV19 with TRBJ2-5; TRBD2 matches at 9 bases. J lost 2 bases, V lost 5 bases, and 6 bases had no gene match. From germline, CDR1 is LNHDA and CDR2 SQIVND (reference sequence). The CDR3 covers 15 residues. DNA of the CDR3: TGTGCCAGTAGTTCGAGACTAGCGGATCAAGAGACCCAGTACTTC. It codes for CASSSRLADQETQYF.